Below, 19 T cell receptor beta chains from the same sample are listed, as sequenced in a study of PD-1 blockade in classical Hodgkin lymphoma. Data came from immunoSEQ multiplex PCR; TCRdb stores just in-frame clones and leaves some out. This sample yields more than 70,000 clones, of which 92% are seen a single time; less than 3% belongs to the top ten. Each and every patient relapsed after autologous stem cell transplantation, and patients got differing brentuximab vedotin exposure. Material: peripheral blood mononuclear cells (PBMCs), obtained before the second cycle of nivolumab. The receptors derive from a human donor with classical Hodgkin lymphoma.

The chain combines TRBV2 with TRBJ2-1, with D uncertain. Germline V CDR1 and CDR2: SNHLY, FYNNEI. The germline V and J ends were trimmed by 5 bases and 1 base, with 12 bases remaining between them. The CDR3 sequence is 15 residues long. The CDR3 loop is CASSTDPGSYNEQFF. CDR3 DNA sequence: TGTGCCAGCAGTACCGATCCCGGGTCCTACAATGAGCAGTTCTTC. The whole variable domain, filled in from reference TRBV2 and TRBJ2-1, reads EPEVTQTPSHQVTQMGQEVILRCVPISNHLYFYWYRQILGQKVEFLVSFYNNEISEKSEIFDDQFSVERPDGSNFTLKIRSTKLEDSAMYFCASSTDPGSYNEQFFGPGTRLTVL.

The V call is TRBV30, the J call TRBJ1-5, with a weak D call TRBD1 (5 bases). The V end was cut by 4 bases, the J end by 1 base, with 17 bases between. The CDR3 runs to 16 residues. Germline V gene lookup returns CDR1 GTSNPN and CDR2 SVGIG (reference sequence). The CDR3 region has the DNA TGTGCCTGGACCCCCCCACGGGGACTGAGCAATCAGCCCCAGCATTTT. As protein: CAWTPPRGLSNQPQHF. The full variable domain, with the rest looked up from reference TRBV30 and TRBJ1-5, is SQTIHQWPATLVQPVGSPLSLECTVEGTSNPNLYWYRQAAGRGLQLLFYSVGIGQISSEVPQNLSASRPQDRQFILSSKKLLLSDSGFYLCAWTPPRGLSNQPQHFGDGTRLSIL.

The chain combines TRBV30 with TRBJ1-4; 10 bases line up with TRBD1. The CDR3 is 16 residues long. Looked up from germline, CDR1 is GTSNPN and CDR2 is SVGIG (reference sequence). After removal of 2 bases from V and 7 bases from J, the junction contained 10 bases not matched to a gene. The CDR3 region is CAWSWDRGLASEKLFF. CDR3 nucleotide sequence: TGTGCCTGGAGTTGGGACAGGGGTTTAGCGAGTGAAAAACTGTTTTTT.

This chain joins TRBV28 and TRBJ2-2, with TRBD2 identical over 13 bases. V gave up 6 bases and J gave up 0 bases; unmatched junction bases: 4. Germline CDR1 reads MDHEN; CDR2 reads SYDVKM. This CDR3 has 17 residues. This chain's CDR3 is CASSWTSGSANTGELFF. The CDR3, as DNA: TGTGCCAGCAGCTGGACTAGCGGGAGTGCGAACACCGGGGAGCTGTTTTTT.

This clone was seen only a few times. This chain joins TRBV28 and TRBJ2-1, with 10 bases fitting TRBD2. Losses at the gene ends were 5 bases for V and 4 bases for J; bases not matched to a gene: 2. Germline CDR1 reads MDHEN; CDR2 reads SYDVKM. The CDR3 totals 14 residues. The CDR3 loop reads CASSVAGGYNEQFF. The CDR3 DNA reads as TGTGCCAGCAGTGTAGCGGGAGGATACAATGAGCAGTTCTTC.

This clone has only a few counts. The chain links TRBV14 to TRBJ1-2; TRBD1 agrees at 9 bases. The CDR3 totals 15 residues. Germline CDR1 is SGHDN and CDR2 is FVKESK. V shed 4 bases and J 3 bases; nucleotides not matched to a gene: 6. As DNA, the CDR3 is TGTGCCAGCAGCCCCCGGGACAGGGCCTACTATGGCTACACCTTC. It encodes CASSPRDRAYYGYTF.

V and J are TRBV19 and TRBJ1-1, with TRBD1 as a possible D gene (6 bases). Deletions cut 3 bases from V and 0 bases from J, with 29 bases between. Looked up from germline, CDR1 is LNHDA and CDR2 is SQIVND (reference sequence). CDR3 length: 21 amino acids. The CDR3 DNA reads TGTGCCAGTAGTATTAGGGCGGGATCGATGGACAGTACGTACTTGAACACTGAAGCTTTCTTT. This gives the protein CASSIRAGSMDSTYLNTEAFF.

DNA for the CDR3: TGCGCCAGCAGCCAAGAAACAAACCTAGCGGGAGCCGACAATGAGCAGTTCTTC. This sequence encodes CASSQETNLAGADNEQFF. The chain has TRBV4-1 and TRBJ2-1, with 10 bases aligning to TRBD2. V lost 0 bases and J lost 5; bases outside the gene matches: 10. The length of the CDR3 is 18 residues. Germline values: CDR1 MGHRA, CDR2 YSYEKL.

The chain has TRBV7-9 and TRBJ1-4, with D perhaps matching TRBD1 (5 bases). Germline V gives CDR1 SEHNR, CDR2 FQNEAQ (reference sequence). The CDR3 sequence is 13 residues long. The V and J ends lost 4 bases and 8 bases respectively, with 11 bases between them. CDR3 region: CASSSRGGEKLFF. The CDR3 bases are TGTGCCAGCAGCTCCCGGGGGGGGGAAAAACTGTTTTTT.

The chain is built from TRBV11-2 and TRBJ1-1; D is uncertain. Between the trimmed V and J ends, which lost 2 bases and 0 bases, there was a span of 7 bases. CDR1 SGHAT and CDR2 FQNNGV come from the germline V gene. This CDR3 spans 14 amino acids. This CDR3 reads CASSLRRLNTEAFF. The CDR3 coding sequence is TGTGCCAGCAGCTTACGCAGGTTGAACACTGAAGCTTTCTTT.

The chain recombines TRBV29-1 with TRBJ2-7; D might be TRBD2 (7 bases). Trimming took 4 bases from V and 4 from J, leaving 17 bases between them. The length of the CDR3 is 14 residues. Germline values: CDR1 SQVTM, CDR2 ANQGSEA. As DNA, the CDR3 is TGCAGCGTTGTGTTACAAGGGGGGGCTTACGAGCAGTACTTC. Protein sequence: CSVVLQGGAYEQYF.

This clone came up a few times. The chain uses TRBV7-9 and TRBJ2-7, with a tentative D call TRBD1 (6 bases). The CDR3 sequence is 12 residues long. Trimming stripped 3 bases from V and 4 bases from J, with 7 bases between. Germline V gene lookup returns CDR1 SEHNR and CDR2 FQNEAQ (reference sequence). CDR3 bases: TGTGCCAGCAGCTTTAGGGGGTACGAGCAGTACTTC. This codes for CASSFRGYEQYF.

The rearrangement uses TRBV27 and TRBJ2-1, with D possibly TRBD1 on 6 matching bases. Between the trimmed V and J ends, which lost 5 bases and 2 bases, there was a span of 13 bases. The CDR3 loop spans 15 amino acids. CDR1 and CDR2 (germline): MNHEY, SMNVEV (reference sequence). The CDR3: CASSTRGLPYNEQFF. The CDR3 DNA follows: TGTGCCAGCAGTACCAGGGGTCTTCCCTACAATGAGCAGTTCTTC.

The chain recombines TRBV4-1 with TRBJ2-5, with D possibly called TRBD1 or TRBD2 (5 bases each). V was trimmed by 3 bases and J by 7 bases, leaving 15 bases between them. CDR1 is MGHRA, CDR2 YSYEKL, per germline. The CDR3 is made up of 14 amino acids. The CDR3 protein is CASSHPGTQGTQYF. The CDR3, as DNA: TGCGCCAGCAGCCATCCCGGGACCCAGGGGACCCAGTACTTC.

The genes are TRBV27 and TRBJ2-2; 8 bases agree with TRBD2. The J segment lost 6 bases and the V segment lost 4 bases, leaving 7 bases of the junction unmatched. The CDR3 runs 15 residues. Looked up from germline, CDR1 is MNHEY and CDR2 is SMNVEV (reference sequence). The CDR3 sequence: CASSSPGLVPGELFF. CDR3 DNA sequence: TGTGCCAGCAGTTCCCCGGGACTAGTTCCCGGGGAGCTGTTTTTT.

V and J are TRBV7-6 and TRBJ1-5, with 7 bases fitting TRBD1. Losses at the gene ends were 5 bases for V and 4 bases for J; bases not matched to a gene: 8. This CDR3 has 15 residues. The V gene's germline CDR1 is SGHVS and CDR2 FNYEAQ. CDR3 sequence reads: CASSPQGGPNQPQHF. The CDR3 bases are TGTGCCAGCAGCCCCCAGGGGGGACCTAATCAGCCCCAGCATTTT.

The rearrangement links TRBV5-4 to TRBJ1-3; D remains unclear. Per the germline V gene, CDR1 is SGHNT and CDR2 is YYREEE (reference sequence). With 0 bases removed from V and 3 bases from J, the gap between germline ends came to 7 bases. The CDR3 covers 14 residues. This CDR3 is CASSLDGDGNTIYF. CDR3 sequence (DNA): TGTGCCAGCAGCTTGGACGGGGATGGAAACACCATATATTTT.

V usage is TRBV7-3 and J usage is TRBJ2-7; D gene uncertain. V was shortened by 2 bases and J by 3 bases, with 8 bases between the two germline ends. Germline V lookup: CDR1 SGHTA, CDR2 FQGTGA. The CDR3 sequence is 13 residues long. Here the CDR3 reads CASSLGAGYEQYF. CDR3 nucleotides: TGTGCCAGCAGCTTAGGAGCAGGCTACGAGCAGTACTTC.

The J gene is TRBJ2-7, the V gene TRBV6-5; 7 bases align to TRBD1. The CDR3 is 13 amino acids. Germline V gene lookup returns CDR1 MNHEY and CDR2 SVGAGI. Trimming at V came to 6 bases and at J to 3 bases, leaving 5 bases not matched to a gene. The CDR3, as DNA: TGTGCCAGCAGGTATGGGACAGACTACGAGCAGTACTTC. This translates into CASRYGTDYEQYF.